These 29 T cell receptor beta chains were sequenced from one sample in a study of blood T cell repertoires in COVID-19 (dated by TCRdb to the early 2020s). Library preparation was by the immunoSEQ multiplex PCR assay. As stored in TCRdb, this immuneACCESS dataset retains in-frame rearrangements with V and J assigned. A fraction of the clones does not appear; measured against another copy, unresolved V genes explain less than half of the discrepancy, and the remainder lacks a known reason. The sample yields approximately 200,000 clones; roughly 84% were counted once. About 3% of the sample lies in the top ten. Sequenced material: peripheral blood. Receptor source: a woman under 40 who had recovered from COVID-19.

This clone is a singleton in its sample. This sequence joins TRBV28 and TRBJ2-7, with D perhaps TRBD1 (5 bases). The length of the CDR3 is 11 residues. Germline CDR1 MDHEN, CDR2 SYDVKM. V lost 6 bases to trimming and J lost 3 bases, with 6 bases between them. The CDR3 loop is CASRDIYEQYF. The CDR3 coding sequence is TGTGCCAGCAGGGACATCTACGAGCAGTACTTC.

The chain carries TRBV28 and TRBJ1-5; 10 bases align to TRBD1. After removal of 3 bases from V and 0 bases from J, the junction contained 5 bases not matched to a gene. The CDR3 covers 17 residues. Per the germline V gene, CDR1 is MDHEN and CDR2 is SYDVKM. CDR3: CASSFGTGESSNQPQHF. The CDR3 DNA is TGTGCCAGCAGTTTCGGGACAGGGGAAAGTAGCAATCAGCCCCAGCATTTT.

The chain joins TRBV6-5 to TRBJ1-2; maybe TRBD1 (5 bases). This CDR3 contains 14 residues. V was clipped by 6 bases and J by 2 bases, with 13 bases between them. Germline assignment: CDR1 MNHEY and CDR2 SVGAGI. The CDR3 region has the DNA TGTGCCAGCAGGAAGGCGGGGGTGAACTATGGCTACACCTTC. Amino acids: CASRKAGVNYGYTF.

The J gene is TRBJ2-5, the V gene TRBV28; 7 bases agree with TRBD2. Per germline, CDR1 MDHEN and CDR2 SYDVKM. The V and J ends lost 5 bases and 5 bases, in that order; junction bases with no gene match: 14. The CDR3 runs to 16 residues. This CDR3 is CASSRTRDYMSETQYF. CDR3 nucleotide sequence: TGTGCCAGCAGTCGCACCCGGGACTACATGTCTGAGACCCAGTACTTC.

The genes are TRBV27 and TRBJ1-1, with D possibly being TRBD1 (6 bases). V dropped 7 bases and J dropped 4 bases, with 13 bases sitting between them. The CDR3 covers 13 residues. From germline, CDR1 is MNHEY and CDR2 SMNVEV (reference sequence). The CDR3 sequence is CASTGASFTEAFF. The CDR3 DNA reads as TGTGCCAGCACAGGGGCGTCTTTCACTGAAGCTTTCTTT.

The CDR3, as DNA: TGTGCCAGCAGCCGGACTAGCGGAAACACGGCAGATACGCAGTATTTT. Translated: CASSRTSGNTADTQYF. The rearrangement joins TRBV7-2 to TRBJ2-3; 10 nucleotides agree with TRBD2. This CDR3 is built from 16 residues. The germline CDR1 and CDR2 sequences are SGHTA and FQGNSA. With 5 bases clipped from V and 4 bases from J, the junction kept 9 bases outside the gene matches.

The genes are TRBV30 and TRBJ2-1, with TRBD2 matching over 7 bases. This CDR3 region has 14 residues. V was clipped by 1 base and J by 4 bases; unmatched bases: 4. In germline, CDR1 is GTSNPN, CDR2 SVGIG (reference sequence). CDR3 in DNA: TGTGCCTGGAGTGGTAGCGGGTTTTACAATGAGCAGTTCTTC. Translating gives CAWSGSGFYNEQFF. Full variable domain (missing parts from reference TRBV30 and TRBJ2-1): SQTIHQWPATLVQPVGSPLSLECTVEGTSNPNLYWYRQAAGRGLQLLFYSVGIGQISSEVPQNLSASRPQDRQFILSSKKLLLSDSGFYLCAWSGSGFYNEQFFGPGTRLTVL.

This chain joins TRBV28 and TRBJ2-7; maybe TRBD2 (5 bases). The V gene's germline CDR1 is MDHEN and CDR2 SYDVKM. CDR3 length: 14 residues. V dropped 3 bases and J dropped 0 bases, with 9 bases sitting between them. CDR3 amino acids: CASSFGLGSYEQYF. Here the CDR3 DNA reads TGTGCCAGCAGTTTTGGACTGGGCTCCTACGAGCAGTACTTC.

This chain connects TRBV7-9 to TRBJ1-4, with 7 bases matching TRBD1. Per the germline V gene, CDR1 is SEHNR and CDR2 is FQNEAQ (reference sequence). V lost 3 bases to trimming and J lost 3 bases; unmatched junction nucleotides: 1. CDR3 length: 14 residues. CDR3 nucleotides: TGTGCCAGCAGCTTGGGGACAGCTAATGAAAAACTGTTTTTT. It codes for CASSLGTANEKLFF.

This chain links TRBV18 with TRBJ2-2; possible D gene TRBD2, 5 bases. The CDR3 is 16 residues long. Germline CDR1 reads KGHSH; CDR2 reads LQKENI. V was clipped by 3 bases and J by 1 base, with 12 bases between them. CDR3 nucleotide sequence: TGTGCCAGCTCACCCCCACACAGCGGGAACACCGGGGAGCTGTTTTTT. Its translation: CASSPPHSGNTGELFF. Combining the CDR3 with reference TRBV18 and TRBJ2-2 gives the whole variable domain NAGVMQNPRHLVRRRGQEARLRCSPMKGHSHVYWYRQLPEEGLKFMVYLQKENIIDESGMPKERFSAEFPKEGPSILRIQQVVRGDSAAYFCASSPPHSGNTGELFFGEGSRLTVL.

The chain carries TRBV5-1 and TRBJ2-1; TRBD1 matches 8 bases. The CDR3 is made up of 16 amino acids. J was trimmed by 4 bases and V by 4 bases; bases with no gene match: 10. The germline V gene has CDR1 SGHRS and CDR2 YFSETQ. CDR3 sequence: CASSLAGGLTYNEQFF. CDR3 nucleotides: TGCGCCAGCAGCCTCGCAGGGGGCCTTACTTACAATGAGCAGTTCTTC. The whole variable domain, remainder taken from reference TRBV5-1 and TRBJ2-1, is KAGVTQTPRYLIKTRGQQVTLSCSPISGHRSVSWYQQTPGQGLQFLFEYFSETQRNKGNFPGRFSGRQFSNSRSEMNVSTLELGDSALYLCASSLAGGLTYNEQFFGPGTRLTVL.

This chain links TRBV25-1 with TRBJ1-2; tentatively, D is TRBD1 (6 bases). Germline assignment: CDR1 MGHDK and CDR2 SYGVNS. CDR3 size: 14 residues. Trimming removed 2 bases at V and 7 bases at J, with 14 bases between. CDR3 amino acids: CASSEGHRALGYTF. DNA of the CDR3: TGTGCCAGCAGTGAAGGTCACAGGGCGCTTGGCTACACCTTC.

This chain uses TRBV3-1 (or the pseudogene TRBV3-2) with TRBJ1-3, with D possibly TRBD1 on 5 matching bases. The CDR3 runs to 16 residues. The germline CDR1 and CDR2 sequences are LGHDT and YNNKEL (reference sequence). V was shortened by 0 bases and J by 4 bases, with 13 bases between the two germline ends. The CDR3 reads CASSQEAWNRGNTIYF. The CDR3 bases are TGTGCCAGCAGCCAAGAAGCCTGGAACAGGGGAAACACCATATATTTT.

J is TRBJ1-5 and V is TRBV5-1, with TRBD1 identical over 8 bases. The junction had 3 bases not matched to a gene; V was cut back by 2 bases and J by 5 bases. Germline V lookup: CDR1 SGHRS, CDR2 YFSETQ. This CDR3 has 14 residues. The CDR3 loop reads CASSFGQGDQPQHF. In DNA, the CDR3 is TGCGCCAGCAGCTTCGGACAGGGTGATCAGCCCCAGCATTTT.

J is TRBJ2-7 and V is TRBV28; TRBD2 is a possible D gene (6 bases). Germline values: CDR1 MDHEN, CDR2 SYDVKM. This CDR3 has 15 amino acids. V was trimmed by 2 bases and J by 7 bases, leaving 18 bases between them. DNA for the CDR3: TGTGCCAGCAGTTTAGGGGGGACTGGCGGGGTTGAGCAGTACTTC. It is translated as CASSLGGTGGVEQYF.

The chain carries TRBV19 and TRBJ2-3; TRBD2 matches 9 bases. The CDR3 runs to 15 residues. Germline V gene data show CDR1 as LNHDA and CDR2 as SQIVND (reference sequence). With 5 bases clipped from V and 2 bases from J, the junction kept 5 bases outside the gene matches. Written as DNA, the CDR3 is TGTGCCAGTAGTCTCCTAGCGGGATTCACAGATACGCAGTATTTT. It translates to CASSLLAGFTDTQYF.

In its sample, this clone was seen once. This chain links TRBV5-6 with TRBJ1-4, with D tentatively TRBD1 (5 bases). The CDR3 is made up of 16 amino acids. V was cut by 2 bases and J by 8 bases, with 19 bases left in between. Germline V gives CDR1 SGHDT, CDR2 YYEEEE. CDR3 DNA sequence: TGTGCCAGCAGCTTCCCCTCGGGGGGGGTACGGGAAAAACTGTTTTTT. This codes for CASSFPSGGVREKLFF. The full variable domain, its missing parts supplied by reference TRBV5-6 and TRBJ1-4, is DAGVTQSPTHLIKTRGQQVTLRCSPKSGHDTVSWYQQALGQGPQFIFQYYEEEERQRGNFPDRFSGHQFPNYSSELNVNALLLGDSALYLCASSFPSGGVREKLFFGSGTQLSVL.

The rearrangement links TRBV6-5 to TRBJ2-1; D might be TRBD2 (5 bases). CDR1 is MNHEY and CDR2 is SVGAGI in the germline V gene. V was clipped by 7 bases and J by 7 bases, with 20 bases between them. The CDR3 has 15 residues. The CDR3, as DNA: TGTGCCAGCAAGCCAGCGGACGGTACGGGGAATGAGCAGTTCTTC. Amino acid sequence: CASKPADGTGNEQFF.

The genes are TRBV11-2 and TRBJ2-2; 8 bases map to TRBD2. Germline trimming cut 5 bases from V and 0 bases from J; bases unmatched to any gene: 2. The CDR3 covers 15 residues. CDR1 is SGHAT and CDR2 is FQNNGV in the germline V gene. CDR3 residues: CASSRSGANTGELFF. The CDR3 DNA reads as TGTGCCAGCAGCCGTAGCGGGGCGAACACCGGGGAGCTGTTTTTT. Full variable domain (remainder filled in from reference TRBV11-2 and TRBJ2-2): EAGVAQSPRYKIIEKRQSVAFWCNPISGHATLYWYQQILGQGPKLLIQFQNNGVVDDSQLPKDRFSAERLKGVDSTLKIQPAKLEDSAVYLCASSRSGANTGELFFGEGSRLTVL.

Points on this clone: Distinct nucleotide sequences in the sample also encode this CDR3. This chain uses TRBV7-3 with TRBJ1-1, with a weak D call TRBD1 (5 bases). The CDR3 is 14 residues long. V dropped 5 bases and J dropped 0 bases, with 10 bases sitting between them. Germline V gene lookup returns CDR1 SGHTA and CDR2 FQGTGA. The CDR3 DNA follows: TGTGCCAGCAGCCCTCAGGGTTTGAACACTGAAGCTTTCTTT. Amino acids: CASSPQGLNTEAFF.

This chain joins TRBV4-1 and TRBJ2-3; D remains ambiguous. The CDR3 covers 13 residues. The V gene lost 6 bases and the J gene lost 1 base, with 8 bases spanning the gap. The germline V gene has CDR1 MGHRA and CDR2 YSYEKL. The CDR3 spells CASRPPGTDTQYF. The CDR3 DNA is TGCGCCAGCAGACCGCCGGGCACAGATACGCAGTATTTT.

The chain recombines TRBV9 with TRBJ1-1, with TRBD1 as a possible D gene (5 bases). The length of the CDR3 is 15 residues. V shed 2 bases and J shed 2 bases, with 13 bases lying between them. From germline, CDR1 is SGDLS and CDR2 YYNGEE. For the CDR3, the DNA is TGTGCCAGCAGCGTCGGGGGGACGGGAAACACTGAAGCTTTCTTT. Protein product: CASSVGGTGNTEAFF.

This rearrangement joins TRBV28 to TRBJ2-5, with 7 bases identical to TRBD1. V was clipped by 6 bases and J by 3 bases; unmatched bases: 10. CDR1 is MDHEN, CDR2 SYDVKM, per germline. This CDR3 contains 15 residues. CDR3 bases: TGTGCCAGCAGCCCGTACAGGGGTTTGGAAGAGACCCAGTACTTC. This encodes CASSPYRGLEETQYF.

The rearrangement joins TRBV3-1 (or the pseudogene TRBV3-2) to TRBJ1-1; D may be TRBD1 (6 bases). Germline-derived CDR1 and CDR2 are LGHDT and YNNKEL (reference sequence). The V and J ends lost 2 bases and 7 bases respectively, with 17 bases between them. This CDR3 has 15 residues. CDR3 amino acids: CASSQLRGRLFEAFF. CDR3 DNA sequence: TGTGCCAGCAGCCAACTCAGGGGCCGCCTCTTTGAAGCTTTCTTT.

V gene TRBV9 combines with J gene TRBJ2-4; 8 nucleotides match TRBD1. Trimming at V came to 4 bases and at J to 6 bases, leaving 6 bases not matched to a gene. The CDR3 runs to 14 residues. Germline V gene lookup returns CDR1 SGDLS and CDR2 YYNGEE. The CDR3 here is CASSPGQVGNIQYF. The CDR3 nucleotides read TGTGCCAGCAGCCCGGGACAGGTGGGAAACATTCAGTACTTC.

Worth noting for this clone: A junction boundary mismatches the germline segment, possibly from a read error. The CDR3 bases are TGTGCCAGCTCTCCCGGGACAGGGGGCCCCTACGGGCAGTACTTC. Translated: CASSPGTGGPYGQYF. The chain joins TRBV18 to TRBJ2-7; 12 bases align to TRBD1. The germline V gene has CDR1 KGHSH and CDR2 LQKENI. The CDR3 consists of 15 residues.

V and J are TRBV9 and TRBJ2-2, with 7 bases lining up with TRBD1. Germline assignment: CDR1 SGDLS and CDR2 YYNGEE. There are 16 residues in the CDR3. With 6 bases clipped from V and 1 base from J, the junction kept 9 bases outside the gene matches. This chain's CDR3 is CASKPRGDRNTGELFF. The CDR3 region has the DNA TGTGCCAGCAAACCCCGTGGGGACAGGAACACCGGGGAGCTGTTTTTT.

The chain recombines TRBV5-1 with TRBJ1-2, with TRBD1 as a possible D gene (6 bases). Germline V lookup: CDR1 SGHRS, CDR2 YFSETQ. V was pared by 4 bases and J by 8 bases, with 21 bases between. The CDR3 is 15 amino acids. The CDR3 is CASSMNRVQSGGYTF. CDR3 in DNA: TGCGCCAGCAGCATGAACAGGGTCCAAAGCGGCGGCTACACCTTC. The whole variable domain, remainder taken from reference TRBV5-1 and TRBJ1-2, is KAGVTQTPRYLIKTRGQQVTLSCSPISGHRSVSWYQQTPGQGLQFLFEYFSETQRNKGNFPGRFSGRQFSNSRSEMNVSTLELGDSALYLCASSMNRVQSGGYTFGSGTRLTVV.

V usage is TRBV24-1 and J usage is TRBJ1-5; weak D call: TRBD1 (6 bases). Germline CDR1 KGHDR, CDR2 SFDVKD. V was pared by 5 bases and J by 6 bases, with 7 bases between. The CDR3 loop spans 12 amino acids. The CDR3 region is CATSGGPQPQHF. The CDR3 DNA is TGTGCCACCAGTGGGGGGCCTCAGCCCCAGCATTTT.